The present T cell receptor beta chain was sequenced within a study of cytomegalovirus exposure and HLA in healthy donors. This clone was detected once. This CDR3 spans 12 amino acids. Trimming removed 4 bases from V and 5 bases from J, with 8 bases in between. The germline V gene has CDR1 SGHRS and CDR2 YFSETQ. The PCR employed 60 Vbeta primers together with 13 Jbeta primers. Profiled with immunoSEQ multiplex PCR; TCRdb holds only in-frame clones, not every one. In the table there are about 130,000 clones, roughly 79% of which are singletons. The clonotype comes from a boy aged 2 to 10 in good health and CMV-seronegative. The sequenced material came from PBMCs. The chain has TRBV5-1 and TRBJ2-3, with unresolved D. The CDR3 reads CASSPGEDTQYF. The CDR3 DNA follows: TGCGCCAGCAGCCCGGGTGAAGATACGCAGTATTTT.